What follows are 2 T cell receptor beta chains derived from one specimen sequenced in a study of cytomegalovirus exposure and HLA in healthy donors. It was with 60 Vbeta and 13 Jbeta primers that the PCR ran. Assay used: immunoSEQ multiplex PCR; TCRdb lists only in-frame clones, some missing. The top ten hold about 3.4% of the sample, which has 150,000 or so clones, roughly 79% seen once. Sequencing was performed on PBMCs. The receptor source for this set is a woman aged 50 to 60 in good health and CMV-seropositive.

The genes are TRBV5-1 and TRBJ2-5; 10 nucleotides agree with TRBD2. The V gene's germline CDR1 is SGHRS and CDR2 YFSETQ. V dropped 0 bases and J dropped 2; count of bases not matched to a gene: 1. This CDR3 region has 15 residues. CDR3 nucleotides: TGCGCCAGCAGCTTGGAGACTAGCGGGCAAGAGACCCAGTACTTC. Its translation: CASSLETSGQETQYF.

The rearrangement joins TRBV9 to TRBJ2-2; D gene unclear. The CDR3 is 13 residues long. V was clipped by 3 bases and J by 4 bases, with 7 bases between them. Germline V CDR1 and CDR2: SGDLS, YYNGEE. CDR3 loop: CASSAQSTGELFF. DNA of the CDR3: TGTGCCAGCAGCGCACAAAGCACCGGGGAGCTGTTTTTT.